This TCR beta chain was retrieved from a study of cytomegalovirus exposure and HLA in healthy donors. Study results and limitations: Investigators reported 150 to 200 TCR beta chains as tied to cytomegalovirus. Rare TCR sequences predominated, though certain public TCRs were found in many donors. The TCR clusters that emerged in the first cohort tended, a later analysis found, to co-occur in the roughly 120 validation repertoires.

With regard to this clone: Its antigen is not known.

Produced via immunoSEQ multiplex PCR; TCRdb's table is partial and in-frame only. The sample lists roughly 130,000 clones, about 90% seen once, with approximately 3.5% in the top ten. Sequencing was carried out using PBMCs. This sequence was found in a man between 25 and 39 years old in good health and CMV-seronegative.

As DNA, the CDR3 is TGTGCCAGCAGCCAACAGGGACTGCGTGGCAATCAGCCCCAGCATTTT. Its protein is CASSQQGLRGNQPQHF. The rearrangement uses TRBV16 and TRBJ1-5; tentative D call: TRBD1 (5 bases). CDR3 size: 16 residues. The germline V and J ends were trimmed by 2 bases and 2 bases, with 13 bases remaining between them. Germline CDR1 and CDR2: KGHSY and FQNENV.